This paragraph covers one T cell receptor (beta chain) sequence. Sequencing used immunoSEQ multiplex PCR; TCRdb keeps in-frame clones, though not all of them. In the table there are under 850,000 clones, around 92% of which are singletons. The naive CD8 subset, CD45RO-negative cells positively selected for CCR7, excluded terminally differentiated effector memory CD45RA+ cells. This entry is derived from a study of shared clonotypes between healthy human individuals. J was trimmed by 4 bases and V by 6 bases; bases with no gene match: 24. Germline V gene lookup returns CDR1 SQVTM and CDR2 ANQGSEA. The CDR3 is 18 amino acids.

This chain joins TRBV29-1 and TRBJ2-7, with 7 nucleotides matching TRBD1. The sequence was collected from a young man in good health. The sequenced sample consisted of naive CD8+ T cells sorted from blood. The CDR3 spells CSVAKPTTTGAGVYEQYF. In DNA, the CDR3 is TGCAGCGTGGCGAAGCCCACAACTACAGGGGCCGGTGTGTACGAGCAGTACTTC.